The clone carrying this T cell receptor beta chain was observed a handful of times. Its antigen is still unknown. This entry belongs to a study of shared clonotypes between healthy human individuals. The study, taken as a whole, reports: Across subsets, estimated richness was generally greater for naive than for memory populations.

At a deep level, the assay was run. An even split of each subset's genomic DNA across several immunoSEQ plates was performed. Sequencing was performed with immunoSEQ multiplex PCR; in TCRdb, only in-frame clones are kept and a portion is missing. Altogether fewer than 350,000 clones are present, roughly 91% being singletons, with the ten largest covering 15% to 20%. From germline, CDR1 is KGHSH and CDR2 LQKENI. V shed 0 bases and J shed 4 bases, with 9 bases lying between them. The CDR3 extends over 14 amino acids. The CD8 memory sample joined CD45RO+ cells and CCR7-negative CD45RA+ cells. V and J are TRBV18 and TRBJ1-2; D gene uncertain. Source material: memory CD8+ T cells sorted from blood. Indicated subset: CD45RO+ cells pooled with CCR7-negative TemRA cells. This clonotype was obtained from a man between 18 and 29 years old in good health. CDR3 nucleotide sequence: TGTGCCAGCTCACCACCTGGCAGCCGCTATGGCTACACCTTC. This sequence encodes CASSPPGSRYGYTF.